These 27 T cell receptor beta chains were sequenced from one sample in a study of graft-versus-host responses after intestinal transplantation. Their specific antigens are unknown. Profiling relied on immunoSEQ multiplex PCR, and the TCRdb table lists in-frame clones only, not all of them. The sample shows approximately 86,000 clones, 91% of them seen only once. Specimen: unstimulated CD4+ T cells sorted from spleen or lymph node cells, collected before intestinal transplant. These receptor sequences come from a human donor who received an intestinal transplant.

This clone was counted once. J is TRBJ1-1 and V is TRBV5-6; D might be TRBD1 (6 bases). Germline-derived CDR1 and CDR2 are SGHDT and YYEEEE. The CDR3 has 16 residues. Deletions cut 0 bases from V and 0 bases from J, with 12 bases between. CDR3 loop: CASSLGGHSMNTEAFF. Here the CDR3 DNA reads TGTGCCAGCAGCTTGGGGGGACACTCAATGAACACTGAAGCTTTCTTT.

The chain employs TRBV5-1 and TRBJ2-7; 11 bases are a match to TRBD2. Looked up from germline, CDR1 is SGHRS and CDR2 is YFSETQ. The CDR3 runs to 15 residues. V shed 4 bases and J 3 bases; nucleotides not matched to a gene: 6. CDR3 DNA: TGCGCCAGCAGCAAAACTAGCGGGGGTCTCTACGAGCAGTACTTC. This gives the protein CASSKTSGGLYEQYF.

The chain uses TRBV30 and TRBJ2-7; TRBD2 is a possible D gene (5 bases). This CDR3 spans 15 amino acids. Deletions cut 0 bases from V and 2 bases from J, with 14 bases between. Germline CDR1 is GTSNPN and CDR2 is SVGIG (reference sequence). The CDR3 DNA reads TGTGCCTGGAGTGTAGGAGGTCAGCTGCCCTACGAGCAGTACTTC. Encoded protein: CAWSVGGQLPYEQYF.

DNA for the CDR3: TGTGCCAGCAGCTTGAGGGAGGATTTTTCACCCCTCCACTTT. The encoded protein is CASSLREDFSPLHF. The chain joins TRBV7-9 to TRBJ1-6; D remains ambiguous. Trimming took off 3 bases at V and 9 bases at J, with 12 bases between the two ends. The CDR3 sequence is 14 residues long. CDR1 and CDR2 from the germline V gene are SEHNR and FQNEAQ (reference sequence).

This chain connects TRBV7-2 to TRBJ1-1, with TRBD1 matching 8 bases. Germline values: CDR1 SGHTA, CDR2 FQGNSA. Trimming cost V 3 bases and J 0 bases; bases outside gene matches: 3. This CDR3 has 15 residues. CDR3 nucleotide sequence: TGTGCCAGCAGCTTTTCAGGGGGCCTGAACACTGAAGCTTTCTTT. Protein sequence: CASSFSGGLNTEAFF.

The chain has TRBV5-4 and TRBJ2-7, with D hard to call. This CDR3 is 11 amino acids long. From germline, CDR1 is SGHNT and CDR2 YYREEE (reference sequence). The V end lost 3 bases, the J end lost 2 bases, and 3 bases lay between the germline ends. The CDR3 loop is CASSSPYEQYF. The CDR3 nucleotides read TGTGCCAGCAGCTCTCCCTACGAGCAGTACTTC.

The V gene is TRBV7-9, the J gene TRBJ1-5; 9 nucleotides line up with TRBD1. The J segment lost 2 bases and the V segment lost 1 base, leaving 0 bases of the junction unmatched. The germline V gene has CDR1 SEHNR and CDR2 FQNEAQ (reference sequence). The CDR3 extends over 15 amino acids. CDR3 nucleotide sequence: TGTGCCAGCAGCTTAGGGGACAGGGGCAATCAGCCCCAGCATTTT. Amino acids: CASSLGDRGNQPQHF. Drawing the rest from reference TRBV7-9 and TRBJ1-5, the complete variable domain is DTGVSQNPRHKITKRGQNVTFRCDPISEHNRLYWYRQTLGQGPEFLTYFQNEAQLEKSRLLSDRFSAERPKGSFSTLEIQRTEQGDSAMYLCASSLGDRGNQPQHFGDGTRLSIL.

This chain joins TRBV29-1 and TRBJ1-2; unclear D gene. CDR1 is SQVTM, CDR2 ANQGSEA, per germline. The CDR3 runs to 16 residues. V gave up 3 bases and J gave up 0 bases, with 17 bases separating them. CDR3 loop: CSVDGREGPANYGYTF. Written as DNA, the CDR3 is TGCAGCGTTGATGGTAGGGAGGGCCCTGCTAACTATGGCTACACCTTC.

The V call is TRBV7-2, the J call TRBJ1-2; D is ambiguous. From germline, CDR1 is SGHTA and CDR2 FQGNSA. The CDR3 runs to 14 residues. Deletions cut 5 bases from V and 8 bases from J, with 18 bases between. The CDR3 is CASSRPGSPLGYTF. The DNA of the CDR3 is TGTGCCAGCAGCCGCCCGGGGAGTCCCCTGGGCTACACCTTC.

The chain employs TRBV7-2 and TRBJ2-3; D gene unclear. The CDR3 length is 15 residues. V gave up 2 bases and J gave up 0 bases, with 9 bases separating them. From germline, CDR1 is SGHTA and CDR2 FQGNSA. CDR3 nucleotide sequence: TGTGCCAGCAGCTTATACGTAACTAGCACAGATACGCAGTATTTT. It encodes CASSLYVTSTDTQYF. Drawing the rest from reference TRBV7-2 and TRBJ2-3, the complete variable domain is GAGVSQSPSNKVTEKGKDVELRCDPISGHTALYWYRQSLGQGLEFLIYFQGNSAPDKSGLPSDRFSAERTGGSVSTLTIQRTQQEDSAVYLCASSLYVTSTDTQYFGPGTRLTVL.

The rearrangement links TRBV30 to TRBJ1-3; 7 bases fit TRBD1. The CDR3 runs to 15 residues. Germline loops: CDR1 GTSNPN, CDR2 SVGIG (reference sequence). After removal of 7 bases from V and 0 bases from J, the junction contained 9 bases not matched to a gene. The CDR3, as DNA: TGTGCCTTCACCGGGACAGCCTTCTCTGGAAACACCATATATTTT. Its protein is CAFTGTAFSGNTIYF.

The genes are TRBV5-8 and TRBJ2-2, with a tentative D call TRBD2 (5 bases). Between the trimmed V and J ends, which lost 1 base and 7 bases, there was a span of 8 bases. This CDR3 has 13 amino acids. Looked up from germline, CDR1 is SGHTS and CDR2 is YDEGEE. The CDR3 DNA reads TGTGCCAGCAGCTTGTTCGCGGGCGGGGAGCTGTTTTTT. Amino acids: CASSLFAGGELFF.

The chain is built from TRBV27 and TRBJ2-5, with 8 nucleotides matching TRBD1. The CDR3 contains 15 residues. V shed 6 bases, J shed 5 bases, and the junction held 11 bases outside the gene matches. Germline assignment: CDR1 MNHEY and CDR2 SMNVEV (reference sequence). CDR3 bases: TGTGCCAGCAGCCCTTGGAGACAGGGGACTGAGACCCAGTACTTC. It yields the protein CASSPWRQGTETQYF.

CDR3 in amino acids: CASSDGTGVGEQYF. As DNA, the CDR3 is TGTGCCAGCAGTGATGGGACAGGGGTTGGCGAGCAGTACTTC. The chain combines TRBV6-1 with TRBJ2-7, with 10 nucleotides matching TRBD1. The V gene's germline CDR1 is MNHNS and CDR2 SASEGT. V lost 3 bases to trimming and J lost 6 bases; unmatched junction nucleotides: 5. The CDR3 contains 14 residues.

This rearrangement joins TRBV10-1 to TRBJ1-3, with D uncertain. Germline lookup yields CDR1 WNHNN and CDR2 SYGVQD (reference sequence). The CDR3 has 16 amino acids. Trimming removed 0 bases from V and 0 bases from J, with 9 bases in between. CDR3 sequence (DNA): TGCGCCAGCAGTGAGTCGAAGAGTTTCTCTGGAAACACCATATATTTT. This encodes CASSESKSFSGNTIYF.

The chain has TRBV2 and TRBJ1-6; 7 bases map to TRBD1. Germline CDR1 and CDR2: SNHLY and FYNNEI. The V gene end was trimmed by 8 bases and the J gene end by 8 bases; junction bases not matched to a gene: 9. The CDR3 has 14 amino acids. The DNA for the CDR3 is TGTGCCAGCCAACAGGGGTCTATTTATTCACCCCTCCACTTT. This gives the protein CASQQGSIYSPLHF.

The chain recombines TRBV5-1 with TRBJ2-3; 7 bases map to TRBD2. The ends lost 3 bases at V and 1 base at J; junction bases unmatched: 11. The germline V gene has CDR1 SGHRS and CDR2 YFSETQ. The CDR3 has 17 amino acids. CDR3 DNA sequence: TGCGCCAGCAGCTCGGACCCCAGCGGGGACCGCACAGATACGCAGTATTTT. Residues: CASSSDPSGDRTDTQYF.

This sequence joins TRBV5-5 and TRBJ1-1; D is uncertain. Trimming pared 3 bases from V and 1 base from J, leaving 7 bases between. CDR1 is SGHKS and CDR2 is YYEKEE in the germline V gene (reference sequence). The CDR3 spans 13 residues. The CDR3 region has the DNA TGTGCCAGCAGCTACGACAAGAACACTGAAGCTTTCTTT. It yields the protein CASSYDKNTEAFF.

The V and J genes are TRBV29-1 and TRBJ1-2; tentatively, D is TRBD1 (5 bases). The CDR3 contains 14 residues. The V end was cut by 1 base, the J end by 8 bases, with 17 bases between. Looked up from germline, CDR1 is SQVTM and CDR2 is ANQGSEA. The chain's CDR3 is CSVEVVDGGVGYTF. CDR3 in DNA: TGCAGCGTTGAAGTGGTGGACGGAGGGGTCGGCTACACCTTC.

This chain uses TRBV9 with TRBJ1-2; D unclear. V lost 0 bases and J 12 bases, leaving 15 bases between the germline ends. Germline CDR1 reads SGDLS; CDR2 reads YYNGEE. The CDR3 is 13 amino acids. The CDR3 bases are TGTGCCAGCAGCGTAGCCCCATTTCAGCGGAACACCTTC. It codes for CASSVAPFQRNTF.

The genes are TRBV7-7 and TRBJ2-5; TRBD1 aligns across 8 bases. The V gene's germline CDR1 is SSHAT and CDR2 FNYEAQ (reference sequence). J gave up 5 bases and V 4 bases, and 6 bases lay outside the gene matches. This CDR3 region has 14 residues. The chain's CDR3 is CASSSTGEFETQYF. In DNA, the CDR3 is TGTGCCAGCAGCTCGACAGGGGAATTCGAGACCCAGTACTTC. The whole variable domain, remainder taken from reference TRBV7-7 and TRBJ2-5, is GAGVSQSPRYKVTKRGQDVTLRCDPISSHATLYWYQQALGQGPEFLTYFNYEAQPDKSGLPSDRFSAERPEGSISTLTIQRTEQRDSAMYRCASSSTGEFETQYFGPGTRLLVL.

The gene calls are TRBV7-2 and TRBJ1-5; D not resolved. Trimming cost V 1 base and J 4 bases, with 5 bases left between them. This CDR3 region has 13 residues. The germline V gene has CDR1 SGHTA and CDR2 FQGNSA. The CDR3: CASSLVRNQPQHF. For the CDR3, the DNA is TGTGCCAGCAGCTTAGTTCGGAATCAGCCCCAGCATTTT. The entire variable domain, with the rest obtained from reference TRBV7-2 and TRBJ1-5, is as follows: GAGVSQSPSNKVTEKGKDVELRCDPISGHTALYWYRQSLGQGLEFLIYFQGNSAPDKSGLPSDRFSAERTGGSVSTLTIQRTQQEDSAVYLCASSLVRNQPQHFGDGTRLSIL.

This chain connects TRBV5-1 to TRBJ2-5, with 11 positions matching TRBD2. This CDR3 region has 15 residues. V trimming: 4 bases; J trimming: 2 bases; junction bases outside the gene matches: 4. Per germline, CDR1 SGHRS and CDR2 YFSETQ. The CDR3 here is CASSHSGGGQETQYF. Here the CDR3 DNA reads TGCGCCAGCAGCCATAGCGGGGGGGGTCAAGAGACCCAGTACTTC.

The V and J genes are TRBV7-2 and TRBJ2-3; 12 bases line up with TRBD2. This CDR3 is built from 17 residues. CDR1 and CDR2 from the germline V gene are SGHTA and FQGNSA. V shed 4 bases, J shed 2 bases, and the junction held 7 bases outside the gene matches. CDR3: CASSSWTSGAYTDTQYF. Here the CDR3 DNA reads TGTGCCAGCAGCTCCTGGACTAGCGGGGCCTACACAGATACGCAGTATTTT.

CDR3 in amino acids: CASSRSFGSSGNTIYF. The DNA for the CDR3 is TGTGCCAGCAGCCGAAGTTTCGGTTCCTCTGGAAACACCATATATTTT. This rearrangement joins TRBV11-3 to TRBJ1-3; D is ambiguous. V lost 5 bases to trimming and J lost 0 bases, with 14 bases between them. The CDR3 spans 16 residues. The germline V gene encodes CDR1 SGHNT and CDR2 YENEEA.

In this sample, this clone turned up once. V is TRBV19 and J is TRBJ1-1; 7 nucleotides match TRBD1. Germline V gives CDR1 LNHDA, CDR2 SQIVND (reference sequence). V was pared by 4 bases and J by 0 bases, with 14 bases of the junction left unmatched. The CDR3 spans 18 residues. CDR3 protein: CASSKVSGTAYLNTEAFF. The CDR3 nucleotides are TGTGCCAGTAGTAAGGTTTCCGGGACAGCTTATCTGAACACTGAAGCTTTCTTT. The variable domain in full, completed from reference TRBV19 and TRBJ1-1, reads DGGITQSPKYLFRKEGQNVTLSCEQNLNHDAMYWYRQDPGQGLRLIYYSQIVNDFQKGDIAEGYSVSREKKESFPLTVTSAQKNPTAFYLCASSKVSGTAYLNTEAFFGQGTRLTVV.

The sample holds a few counts of this clone. The chain recombines TRBV4-3 with TRBJ1-2; a possible D gene is TRBD1 (5 bases). This CDR3 has 13 residues. CDR1 is LGHNA and CDR2 is YSLEER in the germline V gene. Trimming removed 0 bases at V and 8 bases at J, with 10 bases between. CDR3 in DNA: TGCGCCAGCAGCCAAGAAGGTCAGGGAGGCTACACCTTC. Its protein product is CASSQEGQGGYTF.